The 13 T cell receptor beta chains below come from one sample, sequenced in a study of radiation and T cells in renal cell carcinoma. The time point was: blood 4 weeks post-SBRT, at nephrectomy. Documented treatment: 15 Gy SBRT to primary tumor, nephrectomy 4 weeks later. TCRdb's table, derived via immunoSEQ multiplex PCR, lists solely in-frame clones and lacks some. The data hold more than 120,000 clones, with 70% to 90% observed a single time. Source: blood, taken from a patient whose treatment included radiotherapy and nephrectomy. These receptors were taken from a woman in her fifties or sixties with renal cell carcinoma.

V and J are TRBV9 and TRBJ2-3; 7 positions match TRBD1. This CDR3 is 16 amino acids long. Germline lookup yields CDR1 SGDLS and CDR2 YYNGEE. Losses at the gene ends were 4 bases for V and 3 bases for J; bases not matched to a gene: 11. CDR3 in amino acids: CASSPGWGRGTDTQYF. The CDR3 DNA follows: TGTGCCAGCAGCCCAGGGTGGGGCAGGGGGACAGATACGCAGTATTTT. The complete variable domain, with remaining parts taken from reference TRBV9 and TRBJ2-3, reads DSGVTQTPKHLITATGQRVTLRCSPRSGDLSVYWYQQSLDQGLQFLIQYYNGEERAKGNILERFSAQQFPDLHSELNLSSLELGDSALYFCASSPGWGRGTDTQYFGPGTRLTVL.

This clone turned up a few times. The chain joins TRBV20-1 to TRBJ1-2, with no clear D. Trimming removed 1 base from V and 3 bases from J, with 3 bases in between. The germline gives CDR1 DFQATT, CDR2 SNEGSKA (reference sequence). CDR3 length equals 11 residues. In DNA, the CDR3 is TGCAGTGCTAGAGCTGACTATGGCTACACCTTC. Its translation: CSARADYGYTF.

This chain joins TRBV19 and TRBJ1-2; D is unresolved. Per the germline V gene, CDR1 is LNHDA and CDR2 is SQIVND (reference sequence). The germline V and J ends were trimmed by 7 bases and 8 bases, with 23 bases remaining between them. The CDR3 is 15 residues long. This CDR3 reads CASTKPYTASGGYTF. The CDR3 DNA reads TGTGCCAGTACTAAACCCTATACAGCCTCGGGGGGCTACACCTTC.

The chain carries TRBV9 and TRBJ2-3; 8 bases are a match to TRBD2. This CDR3 comprises 16 residues. Trimming removed 0 bases from V and 1 base from J; junction bases left unmatched: 4. Per the germline V gene, CDR1 is SGDLS and CDR2 is YYNGEE. CDR3 nucleotides: TGTGCCAGCAGCGTAGACGCGGGAGGAGGCACAGATACGCAGTATTTT. It translates to CASSVDAGGGTDTQYF.

The V and J genes are TRBV30 and TRBJ1-1, with a tentative D call TRBD1 (5 bases). From germline, CDR1 is GTSNPN and CDR2 SVGIG (reference sequence). The CDR3 runs 13 residues. Trimming took off 4 bases at V and 1 base at J, with 10 bases between the two ends. The CDR3 sequence: CAWKGYRNTEAFF. The CDR3 region has the DNA TGTGCCTGGAAGGGGTACCGGAACACTGAAGCTTTCTTT. The variable domain in full, with the rest retrieved from reference TRBV30 and TRBJ1-1, is SQTIHQWPATLVQPVGSPLSLECTVEGTSNPNLYWYRQAAGRGLQLLFYSVGIGQISSEVPQNLSASRPQDRQFILSSKKLLLSDSGFYLCAWKGYRNTEAFFGQGTRLTVV.

A few counts support this clone. The chain links TRBV18 to TRBJ1-2, with a tentative D call TRBD1 (6 bases). Germline V lookup: CDR1 KGHSH, CDR2 LQKENI. CDR3 length: 14 amino acids. Trimming pared 3 bases from V and 2 bases from J, leaving 10 bases between. The CDR3 nucleotides read TGTGCCAGCTCACCGGCAGGGGACAACTATGGCTACACCTTC. Its protein is CASSPAGDNYGYTF.

The chain carries TRBV19 and TRBJ2-5; no firm D call. The CDR3 sequence is 13 residues long. V was trimmed by 3 bases and J by 5 bases, leaving 10 bases between them. Germline CDR1 reads LNHDA; CDR2 reads SQIVND (reference sequence). As DNA, the CDR3 is TGTGCCAGTAGTATCCAGGCAGATGAGACCCAGTACTTC. Translation gives CASSIQADETQYF. The whole variable domain, remainder taken from reference TRBV19 and TRBJ2-5, is DGGITQSPKYLFRKEGQNVTLSCEQNLNHDAMYWYRQDPGQGLRLIYYSQIVNDFQKGDIAEGYSVSREKKESFPLTVTSAQKNPTAFYLCASSIQADETQYFGPGTRLLVL.

The rearrangement uses TRBV19 and TRBJ1-2; D might be TRBD1 (5 bases). V was shortened by 5 bases and J by 8 bases, with 15 bases between the two germline ends. In germline, CDR1 is LNHDA, CDR2 SQIVND (reference sequence). This CDR3 region has 13 residues. CDR3 residues: CASSLGEIGGYTF. The DNA for the CDR3 is TGTGCCAGTAGTTTGGGGGAAATCGGGGGCTACACCTTC.

V and J are TRBV2 and TRBJ1-4, with 8 bases fitting TRBD1. CDR1 is SNHLY and CDR2 is FYNNEI in the germline V gene. V lost 9 bases, J lost 4 bases, and 10 bases stayed unmatched. The length of the CDR3 is 15 residues. The CDR3 sequence is CASNQGTGYNEKLFF. As DNA, the CDR3 is TGTGCCAGTAACCAAGGGACAGGATATAATGAAAAACTGTTTTTT.

This chain uses TRBV19 with TRBJ2-7, with 8 bases aligning to TRBD1. Germline-derived CDR1 and CDR2 are LNHDA and SQIVND (reference sequence). The CDR3 has 15 amino acids. V was clipped by 5 bases and J by 3 bases; unmatched bases: 9. CDR3 region: CASSATGAYGYEQYF. In nucleotides, the CDR3 is TGTGCCAGTAGTGCGACAGGGGCATACGGCTACGAGCAGTACTTC.

The V and J genes are TRBV7-2 and TRBJ1-1, with D tentatively TRBD1 (6 bases). CDR1 and CDR2 (germline): SGHTA, FQGNSA. V was cut by 2 bases and J by 4 bases, with 17 bases left in between. The CDR3 covers 16 residues. CDR3 DNA sequence: TGTGCCAGCAGCTTAAGGCGGGGGGCGATTCCCACTGAAGCTTTCTTT. Translated: CASSLRRGAIPTEAFF.

Points on this clone: The sample holds other DNA sequences that translate to the same CDR3. V is TRBV28 and J is TRBJ1-2, with unresolved D. Germline values: CDR1 MDHEN, CDR2 SYDVKM. Trimming cost V 2 bases and J 8 bases, with 9 bases left between them. The CDR3 is 12 residues long. CDR3 nucleotide sequence: TGTGCCAGCAGTTTAGAGGGATACGGCTACACCTTC. Translating gives CASSLEGYGYTF.

This clone was seen just once. J is TRBJ2-5 and V is TRBV19; D is undetermined. V shed 7 bases and J shed 4 bases, with 13 bases lying between them. Germline CDR1 and CDR2: LNHDA and SQIVND (reference sequence). CDR3 length equals 13 residues. The CDR3 spells CASTGVGLETQYF. In nucleotides, the CDR3 is TGTGCCAGTACCGGCGTGGGGTTAGAGACCCAGTACTTC. The variable domain in full, completed from reference TRBV19 and TRBJ2-5, reads DGGITQSPKYLFRKEGQNVTLSCEQNLNHDAMYWYRQDPGQGLRLIYYSQIVNDFQKGDIAEGYSVSREKKESFPLTVTSAQKNPTAFYLCASTGVGLETQYFGPGTRLLVL.